Here is one TCR beta chain with its context. The data are from a study of technical replicates of blood from several donors. Only in-frame clones appear in the TCRdb table, and some are missing; sequencing was by immunoSEQ multiplex PCR. The table lists around 93,000 clones, approximately 95% of them singletons. V lost 4 bases and J lost 7; bases outside the gene matches: 10. This CDR3 contains 16 residues. Germline values: CDR1 SGHAT, CDR2 FQDESV (reference sequence). The TCR sequence derives from a human donor in good health. Sequencing was carried out using T cells isolated from PBMCs. This sequence joins TRBV11-1 and TRBJ2-1, with TRBD2 identical over 10 bases. The CDR3 sequence: CASSSSRLAGPNEQFF. CDR3 nucleotide sequence: TGTGCCAGCAGCTCATCGCGACTAGCGGGCCCTAATGAGCAGTTCTTC. Looking up the rest from reference TRBV11-1 and TRBJ2-1 gives the full variable domain: EAEVAQSPRYKITEKSQAVAFWCDPISGHATLYWYRQILGQGPELLVQFQDESVVDDSQLPKDRFSAERLKGVDSTLKIQPAELGDSAMYLCASSSSRLAGPNEQFFGPGTRLTVL.